This T cell receptor beta chain was identified during a study of blood T cells in healthy people across ages. The wider study: About one barcoded beta molecule per two T cells was the capture yield of template switching. Study-wide results and caveats: A strong correlation between TCR beta diversity and naive T cell percentage was seen.

There are many counts of this clonotype. Its antigen is not identified. Sample-barcoded 5' priming and a J-beta primer mix drove a second PCR of about 7 to 11 cycles. TCRdb independently ran MiXCR on the 5' RACE reads; one entry per CDR3 protein. Of over 1,500,000 distinct CDR3 sequences listed, roughly 43% are singletons. Trimming cost V 4 bases and J 3 bases; bases outside gene matches: 12. This CDR3 region has 16 residues. Germline lookup yields CDR1 SEHNR and CDR2 FQNEAQ (reference sequence). Sample: blood. The rearrangement joins TRBV7-9 to TRBJ2-7; 7 bases fit TRBD1. The TCR was taken from a human donor in good health. CDR3 sequence: CASSSGGQRVIYEQYF. CDR3 nucleotide sequence: TGTGCCAGCAGCTCAGGGGGACAGAGGGTGATCTACGAGCAGTACTTC.